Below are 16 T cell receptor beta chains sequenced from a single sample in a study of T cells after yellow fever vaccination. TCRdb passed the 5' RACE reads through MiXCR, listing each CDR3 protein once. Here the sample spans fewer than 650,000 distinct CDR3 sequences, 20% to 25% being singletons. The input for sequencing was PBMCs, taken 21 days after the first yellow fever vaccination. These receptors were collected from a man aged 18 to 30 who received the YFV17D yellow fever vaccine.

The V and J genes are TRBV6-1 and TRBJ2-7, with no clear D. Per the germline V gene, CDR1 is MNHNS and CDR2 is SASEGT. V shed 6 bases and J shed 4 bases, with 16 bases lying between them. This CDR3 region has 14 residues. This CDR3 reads CASRDPLAAYEQYF. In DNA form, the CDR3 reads TGTGCCAGCAGGGACCCCCTGGCGGCTTACGAGCAGTACTTC.

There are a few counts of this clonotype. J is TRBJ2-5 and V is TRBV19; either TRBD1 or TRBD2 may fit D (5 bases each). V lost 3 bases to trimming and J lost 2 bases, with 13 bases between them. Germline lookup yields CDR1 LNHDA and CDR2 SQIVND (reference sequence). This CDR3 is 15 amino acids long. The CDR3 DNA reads TGTGCCAGTAGTATGGGGCAGGGAGCTCAAGAGACCCAGTACTTC. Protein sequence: CASSMGQGAQETQYF.

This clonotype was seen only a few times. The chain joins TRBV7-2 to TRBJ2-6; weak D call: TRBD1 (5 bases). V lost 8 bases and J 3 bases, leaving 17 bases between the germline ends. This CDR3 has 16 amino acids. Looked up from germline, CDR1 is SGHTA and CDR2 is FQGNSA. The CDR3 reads CASRQKRGSGANVLTF. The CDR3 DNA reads TGTGCCAGCCGCCAAAAAAGGGGAAGTGGGGCCAACGTCCTGACTTTC.

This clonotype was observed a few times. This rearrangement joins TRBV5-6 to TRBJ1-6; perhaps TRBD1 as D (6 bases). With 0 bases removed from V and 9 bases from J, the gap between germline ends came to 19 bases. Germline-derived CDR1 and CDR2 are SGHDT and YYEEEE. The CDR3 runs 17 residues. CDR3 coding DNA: TGTGCCAGCAGCTTGGTCGGGGGGCTGATAGGTGGTTCACCCCTCCACTTT. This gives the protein CASSLVGGLIGGSPLHF.

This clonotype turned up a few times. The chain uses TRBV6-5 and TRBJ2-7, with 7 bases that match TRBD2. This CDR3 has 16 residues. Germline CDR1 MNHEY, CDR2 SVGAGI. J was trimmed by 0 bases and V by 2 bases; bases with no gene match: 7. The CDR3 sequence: CASSYRSGSPSYEQYV. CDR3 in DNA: TGTGCCAGCAGTTACCGTAGCGGGTCGCCCTCCTACGAGCAGTACGTC.

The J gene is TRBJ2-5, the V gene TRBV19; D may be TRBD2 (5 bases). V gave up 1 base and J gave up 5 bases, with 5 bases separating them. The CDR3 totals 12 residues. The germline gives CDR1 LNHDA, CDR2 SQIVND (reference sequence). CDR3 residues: CASSIAGETQYF. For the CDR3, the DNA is TGTGCCAGTAGTATAGCGGGGGAGACCCAGTACTTC.

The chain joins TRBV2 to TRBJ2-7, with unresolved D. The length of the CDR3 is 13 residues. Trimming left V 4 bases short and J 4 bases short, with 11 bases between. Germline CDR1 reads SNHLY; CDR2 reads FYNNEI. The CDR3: CASSGDGVYEQYF. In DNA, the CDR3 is TGTGCCAGCAGTGGTGATGGGGTTTACGAGCAGTACTTC.

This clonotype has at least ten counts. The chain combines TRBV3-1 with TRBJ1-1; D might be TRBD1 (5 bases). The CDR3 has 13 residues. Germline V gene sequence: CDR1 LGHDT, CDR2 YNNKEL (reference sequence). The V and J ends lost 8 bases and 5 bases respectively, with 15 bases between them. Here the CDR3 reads CASGFGRTTEAFF. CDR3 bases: TGTGCCAGCGGCTTTGGCAGGACAACTGAAGCTTTCTTT.

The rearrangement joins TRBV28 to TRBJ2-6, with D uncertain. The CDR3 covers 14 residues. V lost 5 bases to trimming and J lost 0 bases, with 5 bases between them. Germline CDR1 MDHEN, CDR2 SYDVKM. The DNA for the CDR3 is TGTGCCAGCAGTGCCCCCTCTGGGGCCAACGTCCTGACTTTC. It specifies CASSAPSGANVLTF.

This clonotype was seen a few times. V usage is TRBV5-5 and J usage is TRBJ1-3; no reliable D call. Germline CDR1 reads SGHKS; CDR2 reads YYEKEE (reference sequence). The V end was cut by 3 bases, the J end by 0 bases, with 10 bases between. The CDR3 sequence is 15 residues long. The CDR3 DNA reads TGTGCCAGCAGCTCGGACGGGCGCTCTGGAAACACCATATATTTT. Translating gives CASSSDGRSGNTIYF.

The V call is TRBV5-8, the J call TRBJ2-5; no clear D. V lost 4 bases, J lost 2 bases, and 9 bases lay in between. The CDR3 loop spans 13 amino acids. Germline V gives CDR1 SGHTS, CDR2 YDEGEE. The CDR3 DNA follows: TGTGCCAGCAGCCAAGTCGGGCAAGAGACCCAGTACTTC. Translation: CASSQVGQETQYF. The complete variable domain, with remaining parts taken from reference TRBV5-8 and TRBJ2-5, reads EAGVTQSPTHLIKTRGQQATLRCSPISGHTSVYWYQQALGLGLQFLLWYDEGEERNRGNFPPRFSGRQFPNYSSELNVNALELEDSALYLCASSQVGQETQYFGPGTRLLVL.

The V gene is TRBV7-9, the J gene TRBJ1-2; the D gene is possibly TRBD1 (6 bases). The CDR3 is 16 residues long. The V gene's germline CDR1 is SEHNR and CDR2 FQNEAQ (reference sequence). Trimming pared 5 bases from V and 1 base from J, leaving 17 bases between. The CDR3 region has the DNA TGTGCCAGCAGCCGCGTTTGGGGGCGCGATAACTATGGCTACACCTTC. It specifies CASSRVWGRDNYGYTF.

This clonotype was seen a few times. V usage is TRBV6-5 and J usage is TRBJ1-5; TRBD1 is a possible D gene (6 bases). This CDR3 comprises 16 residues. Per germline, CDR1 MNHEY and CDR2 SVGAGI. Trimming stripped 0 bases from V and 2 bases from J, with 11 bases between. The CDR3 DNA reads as TGTGCCAGCAGTTACTCTTCCAGGGGCCGCAATCAGCCCCAGCATTTT. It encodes CASSYSSRGRNQPQHF.

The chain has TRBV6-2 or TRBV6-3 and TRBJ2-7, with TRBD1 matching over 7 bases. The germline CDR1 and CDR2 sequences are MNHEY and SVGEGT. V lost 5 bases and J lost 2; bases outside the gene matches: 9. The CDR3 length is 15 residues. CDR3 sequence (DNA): TGTGCCAGCAGTCAGACCCCGGGACAGACCTACGAGCAGTACGTC. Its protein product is CASSQTPGQTYEQYV.

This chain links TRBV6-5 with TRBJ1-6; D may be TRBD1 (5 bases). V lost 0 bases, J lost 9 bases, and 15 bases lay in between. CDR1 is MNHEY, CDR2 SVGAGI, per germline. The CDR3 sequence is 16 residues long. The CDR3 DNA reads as TGTGCCAGCAGTTACTCGGGCGGGGTGGGGACTTCACCCCTCCACTTT. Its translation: CASSYSGGVGTSPLHF.

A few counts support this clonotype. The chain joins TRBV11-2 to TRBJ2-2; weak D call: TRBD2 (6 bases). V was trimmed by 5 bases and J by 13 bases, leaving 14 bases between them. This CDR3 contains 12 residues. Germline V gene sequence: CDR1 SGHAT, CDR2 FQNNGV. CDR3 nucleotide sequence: TGTGCCAGCAGCCTCGAGCGGGCGGGGCTGTTTTTT. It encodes CASSLERAGLFF.